The 4 T cell receptor beta chains below were found in one sample sequenced in a study of blood T cell repertoires in COVID-19. The repertoire was sequenced with immunoSEQ multiplex PCR; TCRdb's copy has only in-frame clones and lacks some. The data show roughly 120,000 clones, 75% to 90% seen once. Sequenced: peripheral blood. The receptors derive from a woman of 80 years or more with COVID-19, enrolled during active disease.

The chain uses TRBV6-6 and TRBJ2-1; 11 bases fit TRBD2. CDR1 is MNHNY and CDR2 is SVGAGI in the germline V gene (reference sequence). V shed 6 bases, J shed 3 bases, and the junction held 4 bases outside the gene matches. The CDR3 totals 15 residues. For the CDR3, the DNA is TGTGCCAGCAGCGGGACTAGCGGAGTCTACAATGAGCAGTTCTTC. Its translation is CASSGTSGVYNEQFF.

The sample holds one count of this clone. The V call is TRBV5-1, the J call TRBJ2-5, with TRBD2 identical over 7 bases. Unmatched junction bases numbered 4, after V lost 3 bases and J lost 5 bases. There are 13 residues in the CDR3. Looked up from germline, CDR1 is SGHRS and CDR2 is YFSETQ. The DNA for the CDR3 is TGCGCCAGCAGCTCTGGGACTATTGAGACCCAGTACTTC. Protein product: CASSSGTIETQYF.

The chain carries TRBV27 and TRBJ2-7; D is unclear. CDR3 length: 13 amino acids. Trimming removed 2 bases at V and 2 bases at J, with 7 bases between. CDR1 is MNHEY, CDR2 SMNVEV, per germline (reference sequence). CDR3 nucleotide sequence: TGTGCCAGCAGTTTAGGCCAGACCTACGAGCAGTACTTC. Translated: CASSLGQTYEQYF.

The chain links TRBV19 to TRBJ2-1, with TRBD2 as a possible D gene (5 bases). Germline lookup yields CDR1 LNHDA and CDR2 SQIVND (reference sequence). This CDR3 contains 16 residues. Trimming left V 2 bases short and J 7 bases short, with 18 bases between. CDR3 residues: CASSIIRLLAVNEQFF. The CDR3 DNA sequence: TGTGCCAGTAGTATAATTCGTTTGCTAGCTGTGAATGAGCAGTTCTTC.